The rows below give T cell receptor beta chains drawn from one sample of a study of T cells in Graves' hyperthyroidism and ophthalmopathy. TCRdb re-called the multiplex PCR reads through MiXCR, storing one row per CDR3 protein. This sample has about 560,000 distinct CDR3 sequences, with approximately 15% found just once. What was sequenced was blood. Source of these receptors: a woman younger than 35 with Graves' hyperthyroidism. Each CDR3 is given with its conserved first and last residue. Each record gives: J gene, V gene, D gene, clone size, CDR3 DNA, CDR3 protein. A D gene is named only where the DNA matches it firmly. For some rows the clone size is stated as once, few or many, or as a class when expanded; others skip it.

j_call: TRBJ2-7
v_call: TRBV6-5
d_call: .
clone_size: few
cdr3_nt: TGTGCCAGCAGTTACGCACAGGGTTACGAGCAGTACTTC
cdr3_aa: CASSYAQGYEQYF

j_call: TRBJ2-7
v_call: TRBV19
d_call: TRBD1
clone_size: .
cdr3_nt: TGTGCCAGTAGTATTAAGGGGACAGGCGCCTACGAGCAGTACTTC
cdr3_aa: CASSIKGTGAYEQYF

j_call: TRBJ2-6
v_call: TRBV20-1
d_call: TRBD2
clone_size: .
cdr3_nt: TGCAGTGCTCCACTAGCGGGAGGGCGGTATAGGGGGGCCAACGTCCTGACTTTC
cdr3_aa: CSAPLAGGRYRGANVLTF

j_call: TRBJ2-5
v_call: TRBV12-3/TRBV12-4
d_call: .
clone_size: .
cdr3_nt: TGTGCCAGCAGTCCCCACCCGGACAAGGTGGATGAGACCCAGTACTTC
cdr3_aa: CASSPHPDKVDETQYF

j_call: TRBJ1-1
v_call: TRBV19
d_call: .
clone_size: few
cdr3_nt: TGTGCCAGTAGCCCTTGGAGGGACACTGAAGCTTTCTTT
cdr3_aa: CASSPWRDTEAFF

j_call: TRBJ1-1
v_call: TRBV5-4
d_call: .
clone_size: .
cdr3_nt: TGTGCCAGCAGCCCGAACGGCGGTGAAGCTTTCTTT
cdr3_aa: CASSPNGGEAFF

j_call: TRBJ1-1
v_call: TRBV3-1
d_call: .
clone_size: few
cdr3_nt: TGTGCCAGCAGCCAAGACAGGGAGAGGGCTTTCTTT
cdr3_aa: CASSQDRERAFF

j_call: TRBJ1-1
v_call: TRBV5-5
d_call: .
clone_size: many
cdr3_nt: TGTGCCAGCAGCCCCCCAGCGCCGAGCACTGAAGCTTTCTTT
cdr3_aa: CASSPPAPSTEAFF

j_call: TRBJ1-5
v_call: TRBV2
d_call: .
clone_size: few
cdr3_nt: TGTGCCAGCCTCAAGGGCCCCAATCAGCCCCAGCATTTT
cdr3_aa: CASLKGPNQPQHF

j_call: TRBJ2-5
v_call: TRBV5-4
d_call: .
clone_size: few
cdr3_nt: TGTGCCAGCAGCGCGAACGTAGGGGGGCAAGAGACCCAGTACTTC
cdr3_aa: CASSANVGGQETQYF

j_call: TRBJ1-2
v_call: TRBV24-1
d_call: .
clone_size: few
cdr3_nt: TGTGCCACCAGTGATGCTGGGACCTATGGCTACACCTTC
cdr3_aa: CATSDAGTYGYTF

j_call: TRBJ2-2
v_call: TRBV7-2
d_call: .
clone_size: .
cdr3_nt: TGTGCCAGCAGCCTAGTGGTAGGGCACACCGGGGAGCTGTTTTTT
cdr3_aa: CASSLVVGHTGELFF

j_call: TRBJ2-7
v_call: TRBV28
d_call: TRBD1
clone_size: many
cdr3_nt: TGTGCCAGCCCCCCTGGCAGGGGGAGCTCCTACGAGCAGTACTTC
cdr3_aa: CASPPGRGSSYEQYF

j_call: TRBJ2-3
v_call: TRBV20-1
d_call: .
clone_size: .
cdr3_nt: TGCAGAGCTCAATCAGATACGCAGTATTTT
cdr3_aa: CRAQSDTQYF

j_call: TRBJ2-3
v_call: TRBV7-9
d_call: TRBD1
clone_size: few
cdr3_nt: TGTGCCAGCAGCCCAGGTCCCGGGACAGGGGAAAATACGCAGTATTTT
cdr3_aa: CASSPGPGTGENTQYF

j_call: TRBJ1-5
v_call: TRBV6-2/TRBV6-3
d_call: .
clone_size: .
cdr3_nt: TGTGCCAGCAGTTACGACCGGGGGGCTAGAAGCAATCAGCCCCAGCATTTT
cdr3_aa: CASSYDRGARSNQPQHF

j_call: TRBJ1-5
v_call: TRBV20-1
d_call: .
clone_size: many
cdr3_nt: TGCAGTGCCAGAGATCGGAGTCTTAGCAATCAGCCCCAGCATTTT
cdr3_aa: CSARDRSLSNQPQHF

j_call: TRBJ1-2
v_call: TRBV2
d_call: TRBD1
clone_size: .
cdr3_nt: TGTGCCAGCAGATCTGGCAGGGGGAGCTCTAACTATGGCTACACCTTC
cdr3_aa: CASRSGRGSSNYGYTF

j_call: TRBJ1-4
v_call: TRBV15
d_call: .
clone_size: many
cdr3_nt: TGTGCCACCAGCAGAGGGAGAGGGGCGCAGGCTAATGAAAAACTGTTTTTT
cdr3_aa: CATSRGRGAQANEKLFF

j_call: TRBJ2-3
v_call: TRBV6-9
d_call: TRBD2
clone_size: few
cdr3_nt: TGTGCCAGCAGACACACCCTTACTAGCGGGAGTCCTCTCAGCACAGATACGCAGTATTTT
cdr3_aa: CASRHTLTSGSPLSTDTQYF

j_call: TRBJ2-1
v_call: TRBV11-3
d_call: TRBD2
clone_size: many
cdr3_nt: TGTGCCAGCAGCTTTGGGGGGGGGTCCTACAATGAGCAGTTCTTC
cdr3_aa: CASSFGGGSYNEQFF

j_call: TRBJ1-1
v_call: TRBV12-3/TRBV12-4
d_call: .
clone_size: many
cdr3_nt: TGTGCCAGCAGTTTAGTAGTTACGGTGAACACTGAAGCTTTCTTT
cdr3_aa: CASSLVVTVNTEAFF

j_call: TRBJ2-5
v_call: TRBV11-3
d_call: .
clone_size: .
cdr3_nt: TGTGCCAGCAGCTTAGTTGGCCAATCCGGGGAGACCCAGTACTTC
cdr3_aa: CASSLVGQSGETQYF

j_call: TRBJ1-2
v_call: TRBV28
d_call: TRBD1
clone_size: .
cdr3_nt: TGTGCCAGCAGAAACCCGGGACAGGGTTCGGGCTACACCTTC
cdr3_aa: CASRNPGQGSGYTF

j_call: TRBJ2-7
v_call: TRBV7-2
d_call: .
clone_size: many
cdr3_nt: TGTGCCAGCAGCTTATCTAGCGCCTACGAGCAGTACTTC
cdr3_aa: CASSLSSAYEQYF

j_call: TRBJ1-2
v_call: TRBV24-1
d_call: .
clone_size: many
cdr3_nt: TGTGCCACCTCTTCGGGCTCCTATGGCTACACCTTC
cdr3_aa: CATSSGSYGYTF

j_call: TRBJ2-7
v_call: TRBV20-1
d_call: TRBD1
clone_size: .
cdr3_nt: TGCAGTGCCAGCAGTCAGGCCGGGACAGGGCCCTACGAGCAGTACTTC
cdr3_aa: CSASSQAGTGPYEQYF

j_call: TRBJ1-3
v_call: TRBV28
d_call: .
clone_size: many
cdr3_nt: TGTGCCAGTGCGGAGCTTGGGATCGGCTCTGGAAACACCATATATTTT
cdr3_aa: CASAELGIGSGNTIYF

j_call: TRBJ2-3
v_call: TRBV30
d_call: .
clone_size: many
cdr3_nt: TGTGCCTGGAGTGTAAGTTATTTAGATACGCAGTATTTT
cdr3_aa: CAWSVSYLDTQYF

j_call: TRBJ2-7
v_call: TRBV28
d_call: .
clone_size: many
cdr3_nt: TGTGCCAGCAGTCCAAAGCGGAGCTACGAGCAGTACTTC
cdr3_aa: CASSPKRSYEQYF

j_call: TRBJ2-1
v_call: TRBV6-1
d_call: .
clone_size: many
cdr3_nt: TGTGCCAGCGGCTCGTCATCGACAGACTCCTACAATGAGCAGTTCTTC
cdr3_aa: CASGSSSTDSYNEQFF

j_call: TRBJ1-1
v_call: TRBV20-1
d_call: .
clone_size: many
cdr3_nt: TGCAGTGCTAAACGATTACAGACTGAAGCTTTCTTT
cdr3_aa: CSAKRLQTEAFF

j_call: TRBJ1-1
v_call: TRBV11-2
d_call: .
clone_size: many
cdr3_nt: TGTGCCAGCAGCTTAGGTTTACGGGAACTGAACACTGAAGCTTTCTTT
cdr3_aa: CASSLGLRELNTEAFF

j_call: TRBJ1-5
v_call: TRBV7-2
d_call: TRBD1
clone_size: few
cdr3_nt: TGTGCCAGCAGCCCGCGGCAGGGGGGTAATCAGCCCCAGCATTTT
cdr3_aa: CASSPRQGGNQPQHF

j_call: TRBJ2-2
v_call: TRBV11-3
d_call: TRBD1
clone_size: .
cdr3_nt: TGTGCCAGCAGCCCGCGGACAGGGGTCGGGGAGCTGTTTTTT
cdr3_aa: CASSPRTGVGELFF

j_call: TRBJ2-5
v_call: TRBV4-3
d_call: TRBD2
clone_size: few
cdr3_nt: TGCGCCAGCAGCAATGGACTAGCGGGGGGAGAAGAGACCCAGTACTTC
cdr3_aa: CASSNGLAGGEETQYF

j_call: TRBJ1-2
v_call: TRBV4-2
d_call: .
clone_size: .
cdr3_nt: TGTGCCAGCAGCCAAGAGGCGAATTCCAACCATGGCTACACCTTC
cdr3_aa: CASSQEANSNHGYTF

j_call: TRBJ2-3
v_call: TRBV10-2
d_call: .
clone_size: few
cdr3_nt: TGCGCCAGCAGAGGGCAGGGGTGGAGCACAGATACGCAGTATTTT
cdr3_aa: CASRGQGWSTDTQYF

j_call: TRBJ2-7
v_call: TRBV28
d_call: .
clone_size: many
cdr3_nt: TGTGCCAGCAGTTTATATGGGGTGGGTTTTCCCTACGAGCAGTACTTC
cdr3_aa: CASSLYGVGFPYEQYF

j_call: TRBJ1-6
v_call: TRBV14
d_call: .
clone_size: few
cdr3_nt: TGTGCCAGCCCCCCGGGTATTTATTCACCCCTCCACTTT
cdr3_aa: CASPPGIYSPLHF

j_call: TRBJ1-5
v_call: TRBV7-2
d_call: TRBD1
clone_size: many
cdr3_nt: TGTGCCAGCAGCTTAGATTCAGGGGGCGGTCAGCCCCAGCATTTT
cdr3_aa: CASSLDSGGGQPQHF

j_call: TRBJ1-1
v_call: TRBV5-1
d_call: TRBD1
clone_size: many
cdr3_nt: TGCGCCAGCAGAGGACAGGGAAGGAACACTGAAGCTTTCTTT
cdr3_aa: CASRGQGRNTEAFF

j_call: TRBJ2-7
v_call: TRBV29-1
d_call: .
clone_size: .
cdr3_nt: TGCAGCGTCACGAGGAACTCCTACGAGCAGTACTTC
cdr3_aa: CSVTRNSYEQYF

j_call: TRBJ1-4
v_call: TRBV7-2
d_call: TRBD1
clone_size: few
cdr3_nt: TGTGCCAGCAGCTTAGCGAGGGGGCGCGGTGAAAAACTGTTTTTT
cdr3_aa: CASSLARGRGEKLFF

j_call: TRBJ2-1
v_call: TRBV28
d_call: .
clone_size: many
cdr3_nt: TGTGCCAGCAGTTTCCCCATTGTCCCAGCGAGTAGCTCCTACAATGAGCAGTTCTTC
cdr3_aa: CASSFPIVPASSSYNEQFF

j_call: TRBJ1-2
v_call: TRBV19
d_call: .
clone_size: once
cdr3_nt: TGTGCCAGTAGTATTGCCAGCCCGCTTAAGGGCTACACCTTC
cdr3_aa: CASSIASPLKGYTF

j_call: TRBJ1-1
v_call: TRBV6-6
d_call: .
clone_size: many
cdr3_nt: TGTGCCAGCAGTTACCGGGGTACCATGAACACTGAAGCTTTCTTT
cdr3_aa: CASSYRGTMNTEAFF

j_call: TRBJ2-3
v_call: TRBV2
d_call: .
clone_size: many
cdr3_nt: TGTGCCAGCAGTGACTCCTCGAGGGATACGCAGTATTTT
cdr3_aa: CASSDSSRDTQYF

j_call: TRBJ1-5
v_call: TRBV7-2
d_call: TRBD1
clone_size: many
cdr3_nt: TGTGCCAGCAGCTTGAGACAGGGCAACCAGCCCCAGCATTTT
cdr3_aa: CASSLRQGNQPQHF

j_call: TRBJ2-1
v_call: TRBV20-1
d_call: TRBD2
clone_size: .
cdr3_nt: TGCAGTGCTAGAGATGGGAGCGGGGGGGCCTGGGATGAGCAGTTCTTC
cdr3_aa: CSARDGSGGAWDEQFF

j_call: TRBJ2-7
v_call: TRBV12-3/TRBV12-4
d_call: .
clone_size: many
cdr3_nt: TGTGCCAGCAGTTTTCAGGTTTCCTACGAGCAGTACTTC
cdr3_aa: CASSFQVSYEQYF